These 23 T cell receptor beta chains were all obtained from the same sample, sequenced in a study of T cell responses to AZD1222 COVID-19 vaccine. The method was immunoSEQ multiplex PCR; TCRdb's version includes in-frame clones alone and lacks a portion of them. The sample shows 150,000 to 200,000 clones, less than 95% of them seen only once. This specimen consisted of peripheral blood, obtained on day 0 of AZD1222 vaccination. Receptors were obtained from an adult in good health.

The gene calls are TRBV30 and TRBJ2-5; D call uncertain. This CDR3 comprises 13 residues. With 0 bases removed from V and 1 base from J, the gap between germline ends came to 6 bases. Germline loops: CDR1 GTSNPN, CDR2 SVGIG (reference sequence). CDR3 nucleotide sequence: TGTGCCTGGAGTGTAATGGTCCAAGAGACCCAGTACTTC. Amino acid sequence: CAWSVMVQETQYF.

The chain carries TRBV9 and TRBJ2-4; 9 nucleotides align to TRBD1. Germline V gene sequence: CDR1 SGDLS, CDR2 YYNGEE. The CDR3 sequence is 16 residues long. With 3 bases clipped from V and 8 bases from J, the junction kept 12 bases outside the gene matches. CDR3 in DNA: TGTGCCAGCAGCGCCTTAGGGACAGGGTTGGGGGACATTCAGTACTTC. It is translated as CASSALGTGLGDIQYF.

The rearrangement uses TRBV5-1 and TRBJ2-7, with 8 bases lining up with TRBD1. V lost 4 bases and J lost 4; bases outside the gene matches: 16. Per the germline V gene, CDR1 is SGHRS and CDR2 is YFSETQ. The CDR3 totals 17 residues. CDR3 loop: CASSLNSGGEGQYEQYF. Here the CDR3 DNA reads TGCGCCAGCAGCCTGAACTCAGGGGGCGAGGGGCAATACGAGCAGTACTTC.

On this clone itself: The sample contains more than one DNA sequence encoding this CDR3. This chain connects TRBV30 to TRBJ2-7, with D perhaps TRBD2 (5 bases). V lost 1 base to trimming and J lost 1 base, with 5 bases between them. This CDR3 is 12 amino acids long. CDR1 and CDR2 (germline): GTSNPN, SVGIG (reference sequence). Written as DNA, the CDR3 is TGTGCCTGGAGTGCGGGATCCTACGAGCAGTACTTC. Protein: CAWSAGSYEQYF.

In this sample, this clone turned up once. The rearrangement uses TRBV19 and TRBJ1-2; D might be TRBD1 (5 bases). V gave up 5 bases and J gave up 6 bases, with 25 bases separating them. CDR1 is LNHDA, CDR2 SQIVND, per germline (reference sequence). This CDR3 comprises 17 residues. The CDR3, as DNA: TGTGCCAGTAGTCCGGCCGGGGCAGGATCTATTCTACATGGCTACACCTTC. This sequence encodes CASSPAGAGSILHGYTF.

The chain combines TRBV23-1 with TRBJ1-5; 11 nucleotides agree with TRBD1. TRBV23-1 is marked as an open reading frame, function uncertain. This CDR3 is 19 amino acids long. J was trimmed by 0 bases and V by 2 bases; bases with no gene match: 9. The CDR3 loop is CASSQRGTGGPYSNQPQHF. The CDR3 nucleotides read TGCGCCAGCAGTCAACGAGGGACAGGGGGGCCCTATAGCAATCAGCCCCAGCATTTT.

The chain carries TRBV10-3 and TRBJ1-1; D might be TRBD1 (5 bases). The germline V gene has CDR1 ENHRY and CDR2 SYGVKD. This CDR3 is built from 15 residues. Trimming took 4 bases from V and 1 from J, leaving 13 bases between them. CDR3 residues: CAISGPGGSNTEAFF. CDR3 DNA: TGTGCCATCAGTGGCCCCGGGGGGTCGAACACTGAAGCTTTCTTT.

This sequence joins TRBV2 and TRBJ1-1, with no clear D. This CDR3 region has 13 residues. Germline V gives CDR1 SNHLY, CDR2 FYNNEI. The germline V and J ends were trimmed by 6 bases and 4 bases, with 12 bases remaining between them. CDR3: CASRLTPGTEAFF. CDR3 sequence (DNA): TGTGCCAGCAGACTAACTCCGGGCACTGAAGCTTTCTTT.

The chain links TRBV28 to TRBJ1-6; D perhaps matches TRBD1 (5 bases). CDR3 length: 16 amino acids. From germline, CDR1 is MDHEN and CDR2 SYDVKM. Trimming took 5 bases from V and 10 from J, leaving 21 bases between them. The CDR3 loop reads CASSTPAGARGSPLHF. DNA for the CDR3: TGTGCCAGCAGTACTCCAGCCGGGGCACGGGGGTCACCCCTCCACTTT. The full variable domain, completed using reference TRBV28 and TRBJ1-6, is DVKVTQSSRYLVKRTGEKVFLECVQDMDHENMFWYRQDPGLGLRLIYFSYDVKMKEKGDIPEGYSVSREKKERFSLILESASTNQTSMYLCASSTPAGARGSPLHFGNGTRLTVT.

The chain joins TRBV6-1 to TRBJ2-3; D unresolved. V shed 1 base and J shed 3 bases, with 8 bases lying between them. The germline CDR1 and CDR2 sequences are MNHNS and SASEGT. The CDR3 spans 14 residues. CDR3 residues: CASSEGLATDTQYF. The CDR3 DNA is TGTGCCAGCAGTGAAGGACTCGCGACAGATACGCAGTATTTT.

The sample holds a few counts of this clone. The gene calls are TRBV10-3 and TRBJ1-2; no reliable D call. The CDR3 extends over 14 amino acids. The germline V gene has CDR1 ENHRY and CDR2 SYGVKD. With 0 bases removed from V and 6 bases from J, the gap between germline ends came to 11 bases. This CDR3 reads CAISESPRWNGYTF. The CDR3 region has the DNA TGTGCCATCAGTGAGTCGCCCCGCTGGAATGGCTACACCTTC.

The chain links TRBV5-1 to TRBJ1-5; a weak D match, TRBD1 (5 bases). The CDR3 sequence is 15 residues long. Germline V gene data show CDR1 as SGHRS and CDR2 as YFSETQ. Trimming removed 0 bases from V and 4 bases from J, with 11 bases in between. In DNA form, the CDR3 reads TGCGCCAGCAGCTTGGGGCAGGGCCTAAATCAGCCCCAGCATTTT. As protein: CASSLGQGLNQPQHF.

The chain is built from TRBV30 and TRBJ2-3; perhaps TRBD2 as D (6 bases). The CDR3 contains 14 residues. The V and J ends lost 6 bases and 10 bases respectively, with 23 bases between them. CDR1 and CDR2 from the germline V gene are GTSNPN and SVGIG (reference sequence). CDR3 DNA sequence: TGTGCCTGCCTACGGTCTATGTCTAGCGAGGCGCAGTATTTT. Its translation: CACLRSMSSEAQYF.

This chain uses TRBV27 with TRBJ1-3, with D tentatively TRBD1 (5 bases). Trimming took 7 bases from V and 3 from J, leaving 10 bases between them. The CDR3 totals 13 residues. Germline-derived CDR1 and CDR2 are MNHEY and SMNVEV (reference sequence). In DNA, the CDR3 is TGTGCCAGCAAAGAGGGGCATGGAAACACCATATATTTT. This translates into CASKEGHGNTIYF.

The sample holds one count of this clone. The CDR3 sequence: CASSLSGRADTQYF. The CDR3 bases are TGTGCCAGCTCCCTTAGCGGGAGGGCGGATACGCAGTATTTT. The chain recombines TRBV18 with TRBJ2-3; 11 bases align to TRBD2. Germline-derived CDR1 and CDR2 are KGHSH and LQKENI. This CDR3 region has 14 residues. The junction had 5 bases not matched to a gene; V was cut back by 6 bases and J by 6 bases.

The V call is TRBV3-1 (or the pseudogene TRBV3-2), the J call TRBJ1-1; D is perhaps TRBD1 (6 bases). Trimming pared 5 bases from V and 0 bases from J, leaving 7 bases between. Per the germline V gene, CDR1 is LGHDT and CDR2 is YNNKEL (reference sequence). The CDR3 loop spans 13 amino acids. CDR3 sequence: CASSGQMNTEAFF. The CDR3, as DNA: TGTGCCAGCAGCGGACAGATGAACACTGAAGCTTTCTTT.

This clone has just a few counts. The chain has TRBV27 and TRBJ1-5; 10 bases align to TRBD1. The CDR3 totals 18 residues. Trimming cost V 3 bases and J 0 bases; bases outside gene matches: 8. Per the germline V gene, CDR1 is MNHEY and CDR2 is SMNVEV (reference sequence). CDR3 in DNA: TGTGCCAGCAGTTTCTCGACAGGGGGCAGTTATAGCAATCAGCCCCAGCATTTT. It codes for CASSFSTGGSYSNQPQHF.

This CDR3 reads CASSYDAADNTEAFF. In DNA, the CDR3 is TGTGCCAGCAGTTACGATGCCGCAGATAACACTGAAGCTTTCTTT. This chain links TRBV6-5 with TRBJ1-1, with D hard to call. V was cut by 2 bases and J by 2 bases, with 12 bases left in between. The V gene's germline CDR1 is MNHEY and CDR2 SVGAGI. The CDR3 runs 15 residues.

The gene calls are TRBV15 and TRBJ2-1; weak D call: TRBD2 (5 bases). V lost 0 bases, J lost 0 bases, and 9 bases lay in between. The CDR3 contains 16 residues. Per germline, CDR1 LNHNV and CDR2 YYDKDF (reference sequence). In DNA, the CDR3 is TGTGCCACCAGCAGAGATCGAGGGAGCTCCTACAATGAGCAGTTCTTC. Translated, it gives CATSRDRGSSYNEQFF.

V gene TRBV5-4 combines with J gene TRBJ1-1; 7 bases are a match to TRBD1. From germline, CDR1 is SGHNT and CDR2 YYREEE (reference sequence). Unmatched junction bases numbered 3, after V lost 3 bases and J lost 4 bases. The length of the CDR3 is 13 residues. The CDR3 DNA reads as TGTGCCAGCAGCTCTCGACAGGGCACTGAAGCTTTCTTT. Protein product: CASSSRQGTEAFF. Full variable domain (rest looked up from reference TRBV5-4 and TRBJ1-1): ETGVTQSPTHLIKTRGQQVTLRCSSQSGHNTVSWYQQALGQGPQFIFQYYREEENGRGNFPPRFSGLQFPNYSSELNVNALELDDSALYLCASSSRQGTEAFFGQGTRLTVV.

The J gene is TRBJ1-3, the V gene TRBV5-1; weak D call: TRBD1 (6 bases). Germline CDR1 SGHRS, CDR2 YFSETQ. V dropped 4 bases and J dropped 0 bases, with 8 bases sitting between them. CDR3 length: 14 residues. The chain's CDR3 is CASSGGNSGNTIYF. The CDR3 DNA reads as TGCGCCAGCAGCGGGGGCAACTCTGGAAACACCATATATTTT. Together with reference TRBV5-1 and TRBJ1-3, the CDR3 gives the full variable domain: KAGVTQTPRYLIKTRGQQVTLSCSPISGHRSVSWYQQTPGQGLQFLFEYFSETQRNKGNFPGRFSGRQFSNSRSEMNVSTLELGDSALYLCASSGGNSGNTIYFGEGSWLTVV.

V usage is TRBV6-5 and J usage is TRBJ2-7; D not resolved. Per germline, CDR1 MNHEY and CDR2 SVGAGI. Trimming stripped 0 bases from V and 6 bases from J, with 15 bases between. CDR3 size: 15 residues. DNA of the CDR3: TGTGCCAGCAGTTACTCAGCCGCAGTCCCCTTCGAGCAGTACTTC. Translation gives CASSYSAAVPFEQYF.

The genes are TRBV30 and TRBJ2-7, with a tentative D call TRBD2 (6 bases). The germline V gene encodes CDR1 GTSNPN and CDR2 SVGIG (reference sequence). V gave up 5 bases and J gave up 10 bases, with 27 bases separating them. The CDR3 consists of 15 residues. DNA for the CDR3: TGTGCCTGGGGACTTAAAGCGGGCCGGACTACCGTACAGTACTTC. It encodes CAWGLKAGRTTVQYF.